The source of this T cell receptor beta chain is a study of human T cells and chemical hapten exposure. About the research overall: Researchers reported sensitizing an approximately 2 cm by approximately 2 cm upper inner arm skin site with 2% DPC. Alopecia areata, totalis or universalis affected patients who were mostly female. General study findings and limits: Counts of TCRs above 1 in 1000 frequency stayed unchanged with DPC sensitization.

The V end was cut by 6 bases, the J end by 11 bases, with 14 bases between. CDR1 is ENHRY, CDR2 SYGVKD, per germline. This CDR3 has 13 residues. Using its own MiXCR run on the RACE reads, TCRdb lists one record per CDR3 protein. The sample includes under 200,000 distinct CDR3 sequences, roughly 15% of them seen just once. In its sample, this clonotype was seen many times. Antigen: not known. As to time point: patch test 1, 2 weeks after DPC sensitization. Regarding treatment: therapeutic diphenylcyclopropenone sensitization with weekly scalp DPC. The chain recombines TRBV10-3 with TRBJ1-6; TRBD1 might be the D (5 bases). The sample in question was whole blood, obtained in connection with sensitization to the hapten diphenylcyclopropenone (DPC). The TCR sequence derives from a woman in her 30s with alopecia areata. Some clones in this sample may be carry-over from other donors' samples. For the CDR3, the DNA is TGTGCCATCAGGTCCGGAGGGGAGGCACCCCTCCACTTT. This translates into CAIRSGGEAPLHF.